This TCR beta chain was sequenced during a study of cytomegalovirus exposure and HLA in healthy donors. Use of 60 Vbeta and 13 Jbeta primers characterized the PCR. The repertoire was sequenced with immunoSEQ multiplex PCR; TCRdb's copy has only in-frame clones and lacks some. The repertoire consists of over 70,000 clones, with roughly 67% occurring once and the leading ten covering roughly 7.2%. V was clipped by 5 bases and J by 6 bases, with 13 bases between them. Germline CDR1 reads LNHDA; CDR2 reads SQIVND (reference sequence). CDR3 size: 14 residues. The material sequenced was PBMCs. This TCR was recovered from a man aged 35-49 years in good health and CMV-seropositive. J is TRBJ2-2 and V is TRBV19, with TRBD1 as a possible D gene (6 bases). The CDR3 loop is CASSPRGQPGELFF. CDR3 bases: TGTGCCAGTAGTCCCAGGGGACAACCCGGGGAGCTGTTTTTT.